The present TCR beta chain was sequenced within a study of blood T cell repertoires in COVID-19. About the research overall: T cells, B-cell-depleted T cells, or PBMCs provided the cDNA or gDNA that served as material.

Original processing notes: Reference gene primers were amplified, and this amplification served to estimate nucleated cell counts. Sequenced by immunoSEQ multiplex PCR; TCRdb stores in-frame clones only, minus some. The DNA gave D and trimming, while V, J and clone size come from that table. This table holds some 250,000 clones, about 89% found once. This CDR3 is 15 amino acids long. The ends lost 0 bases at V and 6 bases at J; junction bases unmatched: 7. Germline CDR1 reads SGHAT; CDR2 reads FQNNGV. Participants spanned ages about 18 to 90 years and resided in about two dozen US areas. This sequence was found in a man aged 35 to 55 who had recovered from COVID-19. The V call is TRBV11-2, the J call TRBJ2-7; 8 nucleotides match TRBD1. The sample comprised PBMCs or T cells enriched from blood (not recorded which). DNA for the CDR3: TGTGCCAGCAGCTTAGAGCCAGGGGGCAATCCCGAGCAGTACTTC. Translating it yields CASSLEPGGNPEQYF. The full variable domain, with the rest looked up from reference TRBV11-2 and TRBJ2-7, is EAGVAQSPRYKIIEKRQSVAFWCNPISGHATLYWYQQILGQGPKLLIQFQNNGVVDDSQLPKDRFSAERLKGVDSTLKIQPAKLEDSAVYLCASSLEPGGNPEQYFGPGTRLTVT.